This T cell receptor beta chain came from a study of cytotoxic CD8 clonotypes in ibrutinib-treated CLL. Across the whole study: There were 11 relapsed/refractory patients and approximately 16 treatment-naive patients, and fewer than 18 were IGHV unmutated. General observations from the study: Clonality rose at ibrutinib response and fell back toward baseline at progression. In sustained-remission versus progressing patients, sampling times differed.

Produced via immunoSEQ multiplex PCR; TCRdb's table is partial and in-frame only. The sample carries over 200,000 clones, 70% to 75% recorded once. Note on this clone: Its antigen is currently unknown.

This clonotype was sampled from a human donor with chronic lymphocytic leukemia. The starting material was PBMCs, obtained after 12 months of ibrutinib treatment.

The DNA of the CDR3 is TGTGCCAGCAGCGCCGGGACAGGCAGCAATCAGCCCCAGCATTTT. Protein product: CASSAGTGSNQPQHF. V gene TRBV9 combines with J gene TRBJ1-5; 8 positions agree with TRBD1. Germline V gives CDR1 SGDLS, CDR2 YYNGEE. V shed 3 bases and J 1 base; nucleotides not matched to a gene: 3. CDR3 size: 15 residues. The full variable domain, completed using reference TRBV9 and TRBJ1-5, is DSGVTQTPKHLITATGQRVTLRCSPRSGDLSVYWYQQSLDQGLQFLIQYYNGEERAKGNILERFSAQQFPDLHSELNLSSLELGDSALYFCASSAGTGSNQPQHFGDGTRLSIL.